This T cell receptor (beta chain) was recorded in a study of cytomegalovirus exposure and HLA in healthy donors. Study-level background: Tens of millions of unique TCRs from HLA-typed donors made up an early data release. About 79% of roughly 400 genotyped donors fell in the Caucasian-associated ancestry cluster.

Study observations and caveats: Cytomegalovirus-associated status was assigned to 164 TCR beta chains. Earlier findings revealed that most TCR beta V segments proved productive either about 90% or about 30% of the time.

Use of 60 Vbeta and 13 Jbeta primers characterized the PCR. The method was immunoSEQ multiplex PCR; TCRdb's version includes in-frame clones alone and lacks a portion of them. The repertoire has about 260,000 clones, around four fifths of them found once; the top ten carry 1.5% to 2.5%. Germline V gene lookup returns CDR1 LNHDA and CDR2 SQIVND (reference sequence). The J segment lost 4 bases and the V segment lost 4 bases, leaving 8 bases of the junction unmatched. This CDR3 has 16 residues. This clone was seen once. Its antigen is still unknown. The chain employs TRBV19 and TRBJ2-1; TRBD2 matches 9 bases. The TCR originated in a woman between 40 and 55 years old in good health and CMV-seropositive. Sequencing input: PBMCs. The CDR3 DNA sequence: TGTGCCAGTAGTACACCGCGTAGCGGGAGATACAATGAGCAGTTCTTC. Its protein product is CASSTPRSGRYNEQFF. Full variable domain (rest looked up from reference TRBV19 and TRBJ2-1): DGGITQSPKYLFRKEGQNVTLSCEQNLNHDAMYWYRQDPGQGLRLIYYSQIVNDFQKGDIAEGYSVSREKKESFPLTVTSAQKNPTAFYLCASSTPRSGRYNEQFFGPGTRLTVL.